This entry lists 21 T cell receptor beta chains sequenced from one sample in a study of T cell responses to AZD1222 COVID-19 vaccine. Clones were read by immunoSEQ multiplex PCR, and TCRdb kept only the in-frame ones, dropping some. The sample records some 120,000 clones, about nine tenths being singletons. The starting material was peripheral blood, obtained on day 0 of AZD1222 vaccination. Every receptor here comes from an adult in good health.

The V call is TRBV20-1, the J call TRBJ2-3; D is unclear. Germline V gives CDR1 DFQATT, CDR2 SNEGSKA (reference sequence). The CDR3 is 11 amino acids. Trimming left V 1 base short and J 4 bases short, with 3 bases between. The CDR3 region is CSARVADTQYF. CDR3 DNA sequence: TGCAGTGCTAGAGTAGCAGATACGCAGTATTTT.

This clone was detected only a few times. The chain joins TRBV6-2 or TRBV6-3 to TRBJ2-3, with D possibly called TRBD1 or TRBD2 (5 bases each). The germline V gene encodes CDR1 MNHEY and CDR2 SVGEGT. Trimming removed 5 bases at V and 0 bases at J, with 9 bases between. CDR3 length: 14 amino acids. The CDR3 sequence is CASSPRDSTDTQYF. CDR3 nucleotide sequence: TGTGCCAGCAGTCCCCGGGACAGCACAGATACGCAGTATTTT.

This chain uses TRBV6-2 or TRBV6-3 with TRBJ2-2; no clear D. V lost 5 bases to trimming and J lost 6 bases, with 10 bases between them. The CDR3 is 13 amino acids. Germline-derived CDR1 and CDR2 are MNHEY and SVGEGT. CDR3 loop: CASSEDRAGELFF. CDR3 coding DNA: TGTGCCAGCAGTGAGGATAGGGCCGGGGAGCTGTTTTTT.

The chain joins TRBV7-9 to TRBJ1-1; TRBD1 might be the D (5 bases). The CDR3 runs to 12 residues. The V gene's germline CDR1 is SEHNR and CDR2 FQNEAQ (reference sequence). Trimming took 5 bases from V and 5 from J, leaving 9 bases between them. The CDR3 reads CASSAGFTEAFF. The CDR3 nucleotides are TGTGCCAGCAGCGCAGGGTTTACTGAAGCTTTCTTT.

This clone has a single count. The rearrangement links TRBV7-9 to TRBJ2-3, with unresolved D. In germline, CDR1 is SEHNR, CDR2 FQNEAQ (reference sequence). The CDR3 length is 13 residues. V was cut by 6 bases and J by 3 bases, with 10 bases left in between. Written as DNA, the CDR3 is TGTGCCAGCAGTATAGTTCTTACAGATACGCAGTATTTT. This codes for CASSIVLTDTQYF. The full variable domain, rest sourced from reference TRBV7-9 and TRBJ2-3, is DTGVSQNPRHKITKRGQNVTFRCDPISEHNRLYWYRQTLGQGPEFLTYFQNEAQLEKSRLLSDRFSAERPKGSFSTLEIQRTEQGDSAMYLCASSIVLTDTQYFGPGTRLTVL.

The chain is built from TRBV12-3 or TRBV12-4 and TRBJ1-2; no reliable D call. The CDR3 is 12 amino acids. V gave up 3 bases and J gave up 4 bases, with 6 bases separating them. DNA for the CDR3: TGTGCCAGCAGTTTGAGAGTCTATGGCTACACCTTC. The encoded protein is CASSLRVYGYTF.

This chain links TRBV7-3 with TRBJ2-6; 9 bases line up with TRBD2. The CDR3 is 18 residues long. Germline V lookup: CDR1 SGHTA, CDR2 FQGTGA. J lost 0 bases, V lost 0 bases, and 3 bases had no gene match. CDR3 nucleotides: TGTGCCAGCAGCTTAACCGGGACTAGCAACTCTGGGGCCAACGTCCTGACTTTC. Translated, it gives CASSLTGTSNSGANVLTF. The full variable domain, its missing parts supplied by reference TRBV7-3 and TRBJ2-6, is GAGVSQTPSNKVTEKGKYVELRCDPISGHTALYWYRQSLGQGPEFLIYFQGTGAADDSGLPNDRFFAVRPEGSVSTLKIQRTERGDSAVYLCASSLTGTSNSGANVLTFGAGSRLTVL.

The CDR3 DNA sequence: TGTGCCAGTAGCCTGGGACCGGGAAACACCATATATTTT. This sequence encodes CASSLGPGNTIYF. The V gene is TRBV19, the J gene TRBJ1-3; weak D call: TRBD1 (5 bases). V was clipped by 6 bases and J by 4 bases, with 10 bases between them. CDR1 LNHDA and CDR2 SQIVND come from the germline V gene (reference sequence). The CDR3 sequence is 13 residues long.

The chain couples TRBV6-5 to TRBJ1-2; a weak D match, TRBD1 (5 bases). CDR3 length equals 15 residues. Per germline, CDR1 MNHEY and CDR2 SVGAGI. Trimming pared 4 bases from V and 4 bases from J, leaving 16 bases between. The CDR3 is CASSSPQGGIYGYTF. Written as DNA, the CDR3 is TGTGCCAGCAGTTCCCCTCAGGGAGGAATCTATGGCTACACCTTC.

The CDR3 sequence: CASSLAGRGELFF. The CDR3 DNA follows: TGTGCCAGCAGCTTGGCCGGCCGGGGGGAGCTGTTTTTT. J is TRBJ2-2 and V is TRBV5-4, with D uncertain. This CDR3 spans 13 amino acids. CDR1 is SGHNT, CDR2 YYREEE, per germline (reference sequence). The germline V and J ends were trimmed by 0 bases and 8 bases, with 8 bases remaining between them. The variable domain in full, with the rest retrieved from reference TRBV5-4 and TRBJ2-2, is ETGVTQSPTHLIKTRGQQVTLRCSSQSGHNTVSWYQQALGQGPQFIFQYYREEENGRGNFPPRFSGLQFPNYSSELNVNALELDDSALYLCASSLAGRGELFFGEGSRLTVL.

This rearrangement joins TRBV18 to TRBJ1-2, with a tentative D call TRBD1 (5 bases). V was clipped by 3 bases and J by 8 bases, with 13 bases between them. This CDR3 has 13 residues. The germline V gene has CDR1 KGHSH and CDR2 LQKENI. The CDR3 here is CASSPSLGDGYTF. As DNA, the CDR3 is TGTGCCAGCTCACCCAGTCTGGGGGACGGCTACACCTTC.

J is TRBJ2-6 and V is TRBV28; the match to TRBD2 covers 13 bases. V was pared by 6 bases and J by 5 bases, with 10 bases of the junction left unmatched. Germline V gene lookup returns CDR1 MDHEN and CDR2 SYDVKM. The CDR3 runs 18 residues. The CDR3 here is CASSRLAGGGKRANVLTF. CDR3 nucleotide sequence: TGTGCCAGCAGCCGACTAGCGGGAGGAGGAAAGAGGGCCAACGTCCTGACTTTC.

The chain links TRBV6-5 to TRBJ2-7; 9 bases align to TRBD2. The V segment lost 5 bases and the J segment 2 bases; nucleotides outside the gene matches: 1. The CDR3 runs to 13 residues. The germline gives CDR1 MNHEY, CDR2 SVGAGI. CDR3 DNA sequence: TGTGCCAGCAGTCGACTAGCGGCCTACGAGCAGTACTTC. Translated: CASSRLAAYEQYF.

CDR3 sequence: CASSFSMTSGRAYNEQFF. CDR3 bases: TGTGCCAGCAGCTTTAGCATGACTAGCGGGAGGGCCTACAATGAGCAGTTCTTC. V gene TRBV7-2 combines with J gene TRBJ2-1; 14 nucleotides match TRBD2. After removal of 3 bases from V and 2 bases from J, the junction contained 6 bases not matched to a gene. Germline values: CDR1 SGHTA, CDR2 FQGNSA. CDR3 size: 18 residues.

The CDR3 sequence is CASSEQGVAARTDTQYF. CDR3 DNA sequence: TGTGCCAGCAGTGAACAAGGTGTAGCGGCACGCACAGATACGCAGTATTTT. This chain joins TRBV6-1 and TRBJ2-3; perhaps TRBD2 as D (6 bases). This CDR3 has 17 residues. Deletions cut 2 bases from V and 1 base from J, with 16 bases between. The germline CDR1 and CDR2 sequences are MNHNS and SASEGT.

The chain recombines TRBV19 with TRBJ2-7, with D possibly being TRBD1 (8 bases). V dropped 5 bases and J dropped 6 bases, with 20 bases sitting between them. The CDR3 runs 15 residues. CDR1 is LNHDA and CDR2 is SQIVND in the germline V gene (reference sequence). The CDR3 nucleotides are TGTGCCAGTAGTCAGGATTTAAACAGGGGGGGCGAGCAGTACTTC. Protein: CASSQDLNRGGEQYF.

The chain has TRBV7-9 and TRBJ2-5; D call uncertain. The CDR3 totals 14 residues. The V end was cut by 1 base, the J end by 3 bases, with 9 bases between. The germline CDR1 and CDR2 sequences are SEHNR and FQNEAQ (reference sequence). The CDR3 DNA sequence: TGTGCCAGCAGCTTAGAGTGGCAGAAAGAGACCCAGTACTTC. Translation gives CASSLEWQKETQYF.

J is TRBJ2-3 and V is TRBV5-1, with TRBD1 identical over 9 bases. Germline CDR1 reads SGHRS; CDR2 reads YFSETQ. The ends lost 4 bases at V and 4 bases at J; junction bases unmatched: 16. This CDR3 is 18 amino acids long. The CDR3 nucleotides read TGCGCCAGCAGCCCTGCAGCCTCTGGGACAGGGTTGCCAGATACGCAGTATTTT. Its protein is CASSPAASGTGLPDTQYF. Supplemented by reference TRBV5-1 and TRBJ2-3, the full variable domain reads KAGVTQTPRYLIKTRGQQVTLSCSPISGHRSVSWYQQTPGQGLQFLFEYFSETQRNKGNFPGRFSGRQFSNSRSEMNVSTLELGDSALYLCASSPAASGTGLPDTQYFGPGTRLTVL.

The V gene is TRBV18, the J gene TRBJ1-4, with D possibly being TRBD1 (5 bases). Trimming removed 3 bases from V and 4 bases from J, with 15 bases in between. This CDR3 spans 16 amino acids. Looked up from germline, CDR1 is KGHSH and CDR2 is LQKENI. The DNA for the CDR3 is TGTGCCAGCTCACCTAACGGTGGGCAGGGTAATGAAAAACTGTTTTTT. Translation gives CASSPNGGQGNEKLFF.

Here the CDR3 DNA reads TGTGCCAGCAGGGGGACAGGGCGCAACACCGGGGAGCTGTTTTTT. This translates into CASRGTGRNTGELFF. The rearrangement links TRBV5-6 to TRBJ2-2; 9 nucleotides align to TRBD1. Per the germline V gene, CDR1 is SGHDT and CDR2 is YYEEEE. Trimming removed 5 bases from V and 2 bases from J; junction bases left unmatched: 4. The CDR3 is 15 amino acids.

The chain employs TRBV18 and TRBJ1-4; the D is unclear. Germline loops: CDR1 KGHSH, CDR2 LQKENI. V lost 4 bases and J 7 bases, leaving 10 bases between the germline ends. The CDR3 consists of 13 residues. CDR3 amino acids: CASSQGSGEKLFF. DNA of the CDR3: TGTGCCAGCTCACAAGGTTCGGGTGAAAAACTGTTTTTT.